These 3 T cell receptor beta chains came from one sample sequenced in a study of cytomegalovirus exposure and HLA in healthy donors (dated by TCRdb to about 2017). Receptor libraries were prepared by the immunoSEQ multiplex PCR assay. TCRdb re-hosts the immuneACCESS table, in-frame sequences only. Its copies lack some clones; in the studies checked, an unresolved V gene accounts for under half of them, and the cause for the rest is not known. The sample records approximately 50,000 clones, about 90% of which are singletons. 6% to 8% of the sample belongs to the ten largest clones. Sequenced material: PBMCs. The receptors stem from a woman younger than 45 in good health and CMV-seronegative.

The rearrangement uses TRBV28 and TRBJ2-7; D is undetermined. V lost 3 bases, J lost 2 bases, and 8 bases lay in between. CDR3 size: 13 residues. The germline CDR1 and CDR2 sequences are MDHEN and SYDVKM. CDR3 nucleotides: TGTGCCAGCAGTTTGACAAATACCTACGAGCAGTACTTC. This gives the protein CASSLTNTYEQYF.

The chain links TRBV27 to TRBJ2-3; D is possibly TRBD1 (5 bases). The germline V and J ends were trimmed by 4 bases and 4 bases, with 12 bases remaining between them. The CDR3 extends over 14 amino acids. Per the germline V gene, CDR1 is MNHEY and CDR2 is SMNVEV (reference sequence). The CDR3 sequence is CASSYQTVADTQYF. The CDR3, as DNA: TGTGCCAGCAGTTATCAGACAGTAGCAGATACGCAGTATTTT.

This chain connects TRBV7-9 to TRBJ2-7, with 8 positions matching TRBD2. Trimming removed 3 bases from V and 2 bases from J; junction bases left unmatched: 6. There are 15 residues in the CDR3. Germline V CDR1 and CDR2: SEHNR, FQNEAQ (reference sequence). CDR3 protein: CASSLREATTYEQYF. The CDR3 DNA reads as TGTGCCAGCAGCTTGCGGGAGGCTACCACCTACGAGCAGTACTTC. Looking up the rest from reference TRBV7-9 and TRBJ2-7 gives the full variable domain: DTGVSQNPRHKITKRGQNVTFRCDPISEHNRLYWYRQTLGQGPEFLTYFQNEAQLEKSRLLSDRFSAERPKGSFSTLEIQRTEQGDSAMYLCASSLREATTYEQYFGPGTRLTVT.